This T cell receptor (beta chain) was retrieved from a study of blood T cell repertoires in COVID-19. Study-wide background: From T cells, B-cell-depleted T cells, or PBMCs came the material, which was cDNA or gDNA.

The participants were between about 18 and 100 years old and came from under 25 US areas. Cohort 3 donors counted as recovered after two negative PCRs, clearance, or resolved symptoms. As originally analysed: Amplification from reference gene primers served as the basis for estimated nucleated cell counts. Method: immunoSEQ multiplex PCR; TCRdb's copy keeps in-frame clones and lacks some. The V and J calls and clone size come from that table; D and trimming were worked out from the DNA. The sample consists of under 500,000 clones, 85% to 90% of them appearing once. Sequencing was done on a sample of PBMCs or T cells enriched from blood (not recorded which). This receptor was identified in a man under 40 who had recovered from COVID-19.

This CDR3 reads CASSVGAGNAAEAFF. The CDR3 DNA reads as TGTGCCAGCAGCGTAGGGGCAGGGAACGCCGCTGAAGCTTTCTTT. The chain recombines TRBV9 with TRBJ1-1, with D tentatively TRBD1 (5 bases). Germline V gene lookup returns CDR1 SGDLS and CDR2 YYNGEE. Trimming stripped 0 bases from V and 6 bases from J, with 15 bases between. CDR3 size: 15 residues.